The source of this T cell receptor (beta chain) is a study of response to subunit inactivated influenza vaccine. Study-level findings and limits: The authors offered the suggestion that each seasonal influenza vaccination recruits few new T cells.

The CDR3 is 13 residues long. The V end was cut by 6 bases, the J end by 4 bases, with 7 bases between. This clonotype was counted a few times. What it binds is not known. Each CDR3 protein is one row after TCRdb ran MiXCR on the RT-PCR reads. The data hold 500,000 to 550,000 distinct CDR3 sequences, with approximately 7.6% observed a single time. The rearrangement links TRBV12-3 or TRBV12-4 to TRBJ2-6; D is unresolved. Material: PBMCs from blood, obtained 23 to 25 months after vaccination. The sequence was obtained from a man between 50 and 75 years old who received an inactivated influenza vaccine. The CDR3 region is CASSSFGANVLTF. CDR3 sequence (DNA): TGTGCCAGCAGCTCCTTCGGGGCCAACGTCCTGACTTTC.